The 4 T cell receptor beta chains listed next were all sequenced from one sample in a study of blood T cell repertoires in COVID-19. Data came from immunoSEQ multiplex PCR; TCRdb stores just in-frame clones and leaves some out. There are 100,000 to 150,000 clones in the sample; around four fifths occur only once, and 4.5% to 6% lies in the top ten. Source material: peripheral blood. All receptors derive from a man older than 75 with COVID-19, enrolled during active disease.

Only a few counts were recorded for this clone. The chain joins TRBV5-6 to TRBJ2-2; tentatively, D is TRBD1 (6 bases). V gave up 6 bases and J gave up 4 bases, with 19 bases separating them. This CDR3 region has 16 residues. The germline V gene has CDR1 SGHDT and CDR2 YYEEEE. The CDR3 nucleotides are TGTGCCAGCAATCTGCTTGGGAGACAGGTCACCGGGGAGCTGTTTTTT. It yields the protein CASNLLGRQVTGELFF.

The sample holds a few counts of this clone. V is TRBV5-1 and J is TRBJ2-2; D may be TRBD2 (6 bases). CDR1 and CDR2 from the germline V gene are SGHRS and YFSETQ. V was cut by 7 bases and J by 0 bases, with 16 bases left in between. CDR3 length equals 16 residues. CDR3 coding DNA: TGCGCCAGCGAACCTGGTAGCGGAGCGAACACCGGGGAGCTGTTTTTT. This encodes CASEPGSGANTGELFF.

This clone was recorded a few times. The chain carries TRBV2 and TRBJ1-3; 10 bases map to TRBD1. Germline V gene lookup returns CDR1 SNHLY and CDR2 FYNNEI. This CDR3 comprises 15 residues. J gave up 2 bases and V 6 bases, and 4 bases lay outside the gene matches. CDR3 protein: CASRRTGGTGNTIYF. The CDR3 DNA sequence: TGTGCCAGCAGGCGGACAGGGGGAACTGGAAACACCATATATTTT.

This chain links TRBV5-8 with TRBJ2-1; perhaps TRBD2 as D (5 bases). Trimming stripped 0 bases from V and 0 bases from J, with 7 bases between. The CDR3 has 15 amino acids. Germline V gives CDR1 SGHTS, CDR2 YDEGEE. CDR3 sequence (DNA): TGTGCCAGCAGCTTGGGAGGGAGCTCCTACAATGAGCAGTTCTTC. This sequence encodes CASSLGGSSYNEQFF.